Below are 32 T cell receptor beta chains sequenced from a single sample in a study of blood T cells in healthy people across ages. The second PCR ran about 6 to 12 cycles with a sample-barcoded 5' primer and J-beta primers. Using its own MiXCR run on the 5' RACE reads, TCRdb lists one record per CDR3 protein. Altogether about 600,000 distinct CDR3 sequences are present, roughly 48% being singletons, with the ten largest covering around 24%. Sequenced sample: blood. The receptors come from a man aged 80 or over in good health.

In this sample, this clonotype turned up a few times. The rearrangement joins TRBV6-6 to TRBJ2-1; no clear D. This CDR3 has 13 amino acids. Germline values: CDR1 MNHNY, CDR2 SVGAGI (reference sequence). Trimming cost V 5 bases and J 4 bases, with 9 bases left between them. CDR3 loop: CASSDSQYNEQFF. The CDR3 bases are TGTGCCAGCAGTGATAGTCAGTACAATGAGCAGTTCTTC.

The genes are TRBV6-2 or TRBV6-3 and TRBJ2-3; D is unclear. Trimming took 2 bases from V and 2 from J, leaving 8 bases between them. The CDR3 is made up of 14 amino acids. CDR1 is MNHEY and CDR2 is SVGEGT in the germline V gene. CDR3 residues: CASSYGGLTDTQYF. CDR3 coding DNA: TGTGCCAGCAGTTACGGCGGCCTCACAGATACGCAGTATTTT.

The chain combines TRBV24-1 with TRBJ2-3; D assignment may be TRBD1 or TRBD2 (5 bases each). The CDR3 length is 17 residues. Trimming stripped 6 bases from V and 1 base from J, with 19 bases between. Per germline, CDR1 KGHDR and CDR2 SFDVKD. For the CDR3, the DNA is TGTGCCACCAGTACCCGGGACCCTCTCTGGGGCACAGATACGCAGTATTTT. The encoded protein is CATSTRDPLWGTDTQYF.

The V and J genes are TRBV7-2 and TRBJ2-1; D unresolved. The CDR3 covers 15 residues. Germline CDR1 and CDR2: SGHTA and FQGNSA. Between the trimmed V and J ends, which lost 3 bases and 5 bases, there was a span of 14 bases. This CDR3 is CASSFVRTSDNEQFF. CDR3 bases: TGTGCCAGCAGCTTCGTCCGAACCTCAGACAATGAGCAGTTCTTC.

V gene TRBV24-1 combines with J gene TRBJ1-1; D gene ambiguous. The V end lost 5 bases, the J end lost 8 bases, and 8 bases lay between the germline ends. Germline-derived CDR1 and CDR2 are KGHDR and SFDVKD. The CDR3 consists of 11 residues. Written as DNA, the CDR3 is TGTGCCACCAGTGTCGGGCGGGAAGCTTTCTTT. Its translation is CATSVGREAFF.

This clonotype came up a few times. The chain couples TRBV10-3 to TRBJ2-5; possible D gene TRBD2, 7 bases. The germline V and J ends were trimmed by 10 bases and 1 base, with 16 bases remaining between them. CDR3 size: 14 residues. The germline CDR1 and CDR2 sequences are ENHRY and SYGVKD. The CDR3: CATHLGGAQETQYF. The CDR3 DNA is TGTGCCACCCACCTAGGGGGGGCCCAAGAGACCCAGTACTTC.

The chain carries TRBV29-1 and TRBJ2-1; TRBD2 matches at 8 bases. Germline loops: CDR1 SQVTM, CDR2 ANQGSEA. J was trimmed by 4 bases and V by 7 bases; bases with no gene match: 9. The CDR3 spans 14 residues. The CDR3 nucleotides are TGCAGCGCGTGGGCGGGAGGTACTTACAATGAGCAGTTCTTC. Its translation: CSAWAGGTYNEQFF.

The V gene is TRBV7-2, the J gene TRBJ1-4, with unresolved D. This CDR3 has 14 amino acids. The ends were cut back, 2 bases at V and 4 bases at J, with 8 bases in the middle. Germline V gene lookup returns CDR1 SGHTA and CDR2 FQGNSA. CDR3 nucleotides: TGTGCCAGCAGCTTATCCTCGGGTAATGAAAAACTGTTTTTT. As protein: CASSLSSGNEKLFF.

This chain connects TRBV5-6 to TRBJ2-1; D call uncertain. V lost 4 bases, J lost 4 bases, and 12 bases lay in between. In germline, CDR1 is SGHDT, CDR2 YYEEEE. The CDR3 is made up of 14 amino acids. The chain's CDR3 is CASSLARIYNEQFF. CDR3 sequence (DNA): TGTGCCAGCAGCCTGGCCCGGATTTACAATGAGCAGTTCTTC.

The V call is TRBV27, the J call TRBJ2-7; D not resolved. CDR1 and CDR2 from the germline V gene are MNHEY and SMNVEV (reference sequence). Trimming stripped 0 bases from V and 7 bases from J, with 16 bases between. The CDR3 length is 15 residues. The CDR3 loop reads CASSLSMRYSNEQYF. The CDR3 DNA reads TGTGCCAGCAGTTTATCGATGAGGTATAGCAATGAGCAGTACTTC.

The rearrangement joins TRBV6-1 to TRBJ2-1; D assignment may be TRBD1 or TRBD2 (5 bases each). V dropped 6 bases and J dropped 5 bases, with 11 bases sitting between them. Germline CDR1 is MNHNS and CDR2 is SASEGT. The CDR3 totals 13 residues. The CDR3 DNA follows: TGTGCCAGCAGGAGGGGTGGACACAATGAGCAGTTCTTC. Translation: CASRRGGHNEQFF.

This chain joins TRBV5-6 and TRBJ2-5; a weak D match, TRBD2 (5 bases). CDR1 SGHDT and CDR2 YYEEEE come from the germline V gene. The CDR3 runs 14 residues. The V and J ends lost 4 bases and 3 bases respectively, with 13 bases between them. CDR3 sequence reads: CASSVGAAKETQYF. The CDR3 nucleotides are TGTGCCAGCAGCGTGGGAGCGGCAAAAGAGACCCAGTACTTC.

This chain links TRBV28 with TRBJ2-1; D unclear. The V end lost 4 bases, the J end lost 12 bases, and 10 bases lay between the germline ends. CDR3 length: 11 residues. Germline lookup yields CDR1 MDHEN and CDR2 SYDVKM. The CDR3 nucleotides are TGTGCCAGCAGTTACCACCAAGCGCAGTTCTTC. Protein: CASSYHQAQFF.

The rearrangement links TRBV4-2 to TRBJ1-4, with a possible D match to TRBD1 (5 bases). V was shortened by 1 base and J by 7 bases, with 16 bases between the two germline ends. Germline loops: CDR1 LGHNA, CDR2 YNFKEQ. This CDR3 is 16 amino acids long. The CDR3 loop is CASSQAGRGISEKLFF. The CDR3 DNA is TGTGCCAGCAGCCAAGCGGGGCGGGGGATAAGTGAAAAACTGTTTTTT.

This clonotype is a singleton in its sample. The CDR3 protein is CASSPVTGGDYEQYF. The CDR3 DNA reads TGTGCCAGCTCACCAGTGACAGGGGGAGATTACGAGCAGTACTTC. The V gene is TRBV18, the J gene TRBJ2-7; 9 bases fit TRBD1. The V and J ends lost 2 bases and 4 bases, in that order; junction bases with no gene match: 6. The length of the CDR3 is 15 residues. Germline V gives CDR1 KGHSH, CDR2 LQKENI.

This clonotype was recorded a few times. The rearrangement links TRBV20-1 to TRBJ2-1; D remains ambiguous. Trimming took 2 bases from V and 12 from J, leaving 11 bases between them. The CDR3 is 11 amino acids. Germline V gene sequence: CDR1 DFQATT, CDR2 SNEGSKA (reference sequence). The CDR3 region is CSARPSRVQFF. CDR3 sequence (DNA): TGCAGTGCTAGACCTTCTAGAGTGCAGTTCTTC.

There are many counts of this clonotype. This rearrangement joins TRBV6-6 to TRBJ1-2; a weak D match, TRBD1 (5 bases). The length of the CDR3 is 12 residues. Trimming left V 7 bases short and J 13 bases short, with 19 bases between. The germline gives CDR1 MNHNY, CDR2 SVGAGI (reference sequence). The CDR3 loop is CASTFGGALSTF. CDR3 DNA sequence: TGTGCCAGCACCTTTGGAGGGGCCTTAAGCACCTTC.

This clonotype appeared many times. This rearrangement joins TRBV20-1 to TRBJ1-1, with D tentatively TRBD1 (5 bases). CDR1 is DFQATT and CDR2 is SNEGSKA in the germline V gene (reference sequence). The CDR3 length is 14 residues. V lost 6 bases and J lost 3, with 17 bases in between. CDR3 region: CSATRDGRDTEAFF. In nucleotides, the CDR3 is TGCAGTGCAACCCGGGACGGCCGAGACACTGAAGCTTTCTTT.

This chain connects TRBV28 to TRBJ2-1; 9 positions match TRBD2. The CDR3 loop spans 18 amino acids. Trimming removed 4 bases from V and 5 bases from J; junction bases left unmatched: 15. In germline, CDR1 is MDHEN, CDR2 SYDVKM. Written as DNA, the CDR3 is TGTGCCAGCAGTTCCCTTCCTCTGCAGCGGGAGGCAGACAATGAGCAGTTCTTC. Translation: CASSSLPLQREADNEQFF. Combining the CDR3 with reference TRBV28 and TRBJ2-1 gives the whole variable domain DVKVTQSSRYLVKRTGEKVFLECVQDMDHENMFWYRQDPGLGLRLIYFSYDVKMKEKGDIPEGYSVSREKKERFSLILESASTNQTSMYLCASSSLPLQREADNEQFFGPGTRLTVL.

This clonotype was seen a handful of times. The gene calls are TRBV7-2 and TRBJ1-5, with 8 bases lining up with TRBD1. With 5 bases clipped from V and 4 bases from J, the junction kept 10 bases outside the gene matches. Germline V gene lookup returns CDR1 SGHTA and CDR2 FQGNSA. The CDR3 covers 16 residues. CDR3 coding DNA: TGTGCCAGCAGCCAGATTGGACAGGGTTCTAATCAGCCCCAGCATTTT. Its translation is CASSQIGQGSNQPQHF.

This clonotype was observed a few times. This rearrangement joins TRBV7-9 to TRBJ2-3; 8 bases match TRBD2. This CDR3 contains 16 residues. Trimming cost V 5 bases and J 3 bases; bases outside gene matches: 10. CDR1 and CDR2 from the germline V gene are SEHNR and FQNEAQ (reference sequence). CDR3 region: CASSNGPGRATDTQYF. Written as DNA, the CDR3 is TGTGCCAGCAGCAACGGGCCCGGGAGGGCGACAGATACGCAGTATTTT. Full variable domain (remainder filled in from reference TRBV7-9 and TRBJ2-3): DTGVSQNPRHKITKRGQNVTFRCDPISEHNRLYWYRQTLGQGPEFLTYFQNEAQLEKSRLLSDRFSAERPKGSFSTLEIQRTEQGDSAMYLCASSNGPGRATDTQYFGPGTRLTVL.

V usage is TRBV29-1 and J usage is TRBJ2-6; D possibly uses TRBD1 or TRBD2 (5 bases each). CDR1 SQVTM and CDR2 ANQGSEA come from the germline V gene. The CDR3 has 15 residues. V lost 4 bases and J lost 0, with 10 bases in between. The CDR3 DNA reads TGCAGCGTTGCGACGGGGCTCTCTGGGGCCAACGTCCTGACTTTC. This gives the protein CSVATGLSGANVLTF. Based on the CDR3 plus reference TRBV29-1 and TRBJ2-6, the full variable domain is SAVISQKPSRDICQRGTSLTIQCQVDSQVTMMFWYRQQPGQSLTLIATANQGSEATYESGFVIDKFPISRPNLTFSTLTVSNMSPEDSSIYLCSVATGLSGANVLTFGAGSRLTVL.

As regards this clonotype: A read error may explain this, as a much larger clone is one base away. The chain links TRBV6-5 to TRBJ2-1, with 8 bases matching TRBD2. The CDR3 spans 13 residues. Unmatched junction bases numbered 10, after V lost 5 bases and J lost 13 bases. CDR1 MNHEY and CDR2 SVGAGI come from the germline V gene. The CDR3 protein is CASSDGGEETQFF. As DNA, the CDR3 is TGTGCCAGCAGTGACGGGGGGGAAGAGACCCAGTTCTTC.

This CDR3 reads CASSLMQSTNEKLFF. CDR3 coding DNA: TGTGCCAGCAGTTTAATGCAGTCAACTAATGAAAAACTGTTTTTT. The chain links TRBV12-3 or TRBV12-4 to TRBJ1-4, with D unclear. V lost 2 bases to trimming and J lost 0 bases, with 7 bases between them. CDR3 length: 15 residues.

As to this clonotype: The junction departs from the called germline gene at one end, perhaps through a read error. This chain links TRBV18 with TRBJ1-1; 7 bases match TRBD1. The CDR3 has 14 amino acids. Germline V gives CDR1 KGHSH, CDR2 LQKENI. CDR3 protein: CASSRQGPRTGAFF. In DNA form, the CDR3 reads TGTGCCAGCTCACGACAGGGCCCCCGGACTGGAGCTTTCTTT.

The sample holds many counts of this clonotype. The chain carries TRBV20-1 and TRBJ2-1; tentatively, D is TRBD1 (6 bases). The length of the CDR3 is 16 residues. V lost 2 bases to trimming and J lost 8 bases, with 22 bases between them. Germline V gene data show CDR1 as DFQATT and CDR2 as SNEGSKA (reference sequence). As DNA, the CDR3 is TGCAGTGCTAGATTTCTAGGGGGACGAGATAGCCATGAGCAGTTCTTC. Translation gives CSARFLGGRDSHEQFF.

As DNA, the CDR3 is TGTGCCAGCAGCCTTAGTCGGGGGGCGAGCTCCTACGAGCAGTACTTC. The encoded protein is CASSLSRGASSYEQYF. V usage is TRBV4-2 and J usage is TRBJ2-7, with a tentative D call TRBD2 (7 bases). V was pared by 4 bases and J by 0 bases, with 16 bases between. The CDR3 totals 16 residues. Germline V gene data show CDR1 as LGHNA and CDR2 as YNFKEQ.

The chain joins TRBV11-1 to TRBJ2-7; 7 bases agree with TRBD2. From germline, CDR1 is SGHAT and CDR2 FQDESV (reference sequence). V lost 6 bases, J lost 5 bases, and 13 bases stayed unmatched. The CDR3 loop spans 15 amino acids. CDR3 protein: CASSQLPGGIHEQYF. In nucleotides, the CDR3 is TGTGCCAGCAGTCAATTGCCCGGGGGGATCCACGAGCAGTACTTC.

The V call is TRBV20-1, the J call TRBJ2-1, with D possibly TRBD1 on 5 matching bases. This CDR3 has 12 amino acids. Trimming took off 6 bases at V and 6 bases at J, with 12 bases between the two ends. Per the germline V gene, CDR1 is DFQATT and CDR2 is SNEGSKA (reference sequence). The DNA of the CDR3 is TGCAGTGCGCTAGGGGATAGCAATGAGCAGTTCTTC. Amino acid sequence: CSALGDSNEQFF.

This clonotype turned up a few times. The J gene is TRBJ2-7, the V gene TRBV6-2 or TRBV6-3; D ambiguous. V was trimmed by 5 bases and J by 3 bases, leaving 11 bases between them. This CDR3 is built from 13 residues. Germline CDR1 reads MNHEY; CDR2 reads SVGEGT. The CDR3 DNA sequence: TGTGCCAGCAGTAAAGACACGGACTACGAGCAGTACTTC. It yields the protein CASSKDTDYEQYF.

V and J are TRBV20-1 and TRBJ2-1; TRBD2 might be the D (5 bases). The CDR3 has 13 amino acids. V lost 6 bases, J lost 0 bases, and 9 bases lay in between. Looked up from germline, CDR1 is DFQATT and CDR2 is SNEGSKA (reference sequence). This CDR3 reads CSAKADSYNEQFF. The CDR3 nucleotides are TGCAGTGCAAAAGCGGACTCCTACAATGAGCAGTTCTTC.

DNA for the CDR3: TGCAGTGCTGCGTCCGGGGACTATGGCTACACCTTC. Translated: CSAASGDYGYTF. The V gene is TRBV20-1, the J gene TRBJ1-2; D uncertain. Germline CDR1 DFQATT, CDR2 SNEGSKA (reference sequence). V lost 5 bases, J lost 3 bases, and 10 bases lay in between. The CDR3 has 12 residues.